Listed below are T cell receptor beta chains from one sample, sequenced in a study of T-cell reconstitution after alpha-beta-depleted transplantation in children. TCRdb re-called the PCR reads through MiXCR, storing one row per CDR3 protein. Among approximately 400,000 distinct CDR3 sequences listed, approximately 11% were seen once. The specimen comprised PBMCs from the stem cell graft donor, sampled from the stem cell graft. These receptors all come from a human donor who donated a stem cell graft to a child with acute myeloid leukemia. CDR3s include the opening cysteine and the closing phenylalanine or tryptophan. A D gene is named only where the DNA matches it firmly. Clone size is not always given. Where it is, it says once, few, many or a class for expanded clones.

v_gene	j_gene	len	d_gene	abundance	CDR3aa	CDR3nt
TRBV4-2	TRBJ1-6	15	TRBD1	.	CASSQTTGAGSPLHF	TGTGCCAGCAGCCAAACGACAGGGGCGGGGTCACCCCTCCACTTT
TRBV2	TRBJ2-5	13	.	.	CASSGTAGETQYF	TGTGCCAGCAGTGGTACGGCTGGAGAGACCCAGTACTTC
TRBV11-2	TRBJ2-4	13	.	few	CASSLTEFGIQYF	TGTGCCAGCAGCTTAACGGAATTTGGCATTCAGTACTTC
TRBV12-3/TRBV12-4	TRBJ2-1	15	TRBD2	.	CASRGLAIPYNEQFF	TGTGCCAGCAGAGGACTAGCCATCCCCTACAATGAGCAGTTCTTC
TRBV5-5	TRBJ2-3	16	.	many	CASSLGMDSFTDTQYF	TGTGCCAGCAGCTTGGGCATGGACAGTTTCACAGATACGCAGTATTTT
TRBV20-1	TRBJ2-3	16	.	.	CSARDGTPRSTDTQYF	TGCAGTGCTAGAGATGGGACTCCTCGGTCCACAGATACGCAGTATTTT
TRBV5-1	TRBJ2-1	14	TRBD1	.	CASRSGQGGDEQFF	TGCGCCAGCCGCTCCGGACAGGGGGGCGATGAGCAGTTCTTC
TRBV12-3/TRBV12-4	TRBJ2-1	14	.	.	CASSWGAAYNEQFF	TGTGCCAGCAGTTGGGGAGCAGCCTACAATGAGCAGTTCTTC
TRBV7-9	TRBJ2-3	14	TRBD2	.	CASSVGLASDTQYF	TGTGCCAGCAGCGTTGGACTAGCATCAGATACGCAGTATTTT
TRBV11-2	TRBJ2-1	15	TRBD1	.	CASRITGGVYNEQFF	TGTGCCAGCAGGATCACAGGGGGCGTCTACAATGAGCAGTTCTTC
TRBV5-1	TRBJ2-3	15	TRBD1	many	CASSLGQGSSDTQYF	TGCGCCAGCAGCTTAGGACAGGGAAGCTCAGATACGCAGTATTTT
TRBV12-5	TRBJ2-5	14	TRBD2	.	CASGSGLVVETQYF	TGTGCTAGTGGTTCAGGACTAGTGGTAGAGACCCAGTACTTC
TRBV25-1	TRBJ2-3	20	TRBD2	.	CASSEYFPTSGDTLTDTQYF	TGTGCCAGCAGTGAATACTTCCCGACTAGCGGGGATACTCTCACAGATACGCAGTATTTT
TRBV7-2	TRBJ2-5	14	.	few	CASSSLMGKETQYF	TGTGCCAGCAGCTCTCTCATGGGGAAGGAGACCCAGTACTTC
TRBV12-3/TRBV12-4	TRBJ1-3	14	TRBD1	few	CASRDRGTGNTIYF	TGTGCCAGCCGGGACAGGGGGACTGGAAACACCATATATTTT
TRBV5-4	TRBJ2-1	15	TRBD2	.	CASSFPGGPYNEQFF	TGTGCCAGCAGCTTCCCGGGAGGGCCCTACAATGAGCAGTTCTTC
TRBV18	TRBJ2-1	16	TRBD1	.	CASSTNEGAASNEQFF	TGTGCCAGCTCAACTAATGAGGGGGCGGCTAGCAATGAGCAGTTCTTC
TRBV29-1	TRBJ1-1	12	.	many	CSVILTNTEAFF	TGCAGCGTAATACTCACGAACACTGAAGCTTTCTTT
TRBV29-1	TRBJ2-1	10	.	.	CSVADDLQFF	TGCAGCGTAGCGGACGACCTACAGTTCTTC
TRBV9	TRBJ1-2	12	TRBD1	few	CASSPGGYGYTF	TGTGCCAGCAGCCCAGGGGGCTATGGCTACACCTTC
TRBV2	TRBJ1-4	14	.	many	CASSDSGSFEKLFF	TGTGCCAGCAGTGATTCAGGGAGTTTTGAAAAACTGTTTTTT